One and the same sample provided the 26 T cell receptor beta chains below, sequenced in a study of identical twins. Via MiXCR, TCRdb re-called the 5' RACE reads, giving one row per CDR3 protein. The repertoire holds 400,000 to 550,000 distinct CDR3 sequences, with less than 25% as singletons. The same sample was also used in a study of T cells expressing NK-cell markers.

Sequencing was carried out using CD4+ T cells sorted from blood. The receptors come from a woman in her late teens or twenties in good health.

The V and J genes are TRBV6-5 and TRBJ1-4, with D unresolved. The CDR3 spans 14 residues. Germline V gives CDR1 MNHEY, CDR2 SVGAGI. V was trimmed by 0 bases and J by 5 bases, leaving 7 bases between them. DNA for the CDR3: TGTGCCAGCAGTTACTCAGGCGGAAATGAAAAACTGTTTTTT. This codes for CASSYSGGNEKLFF.

J is TRBJ2-7 and V is TRBV12-3 or TRBV12-4; D perhaps matches TRBD1 (6 bases). V lost 8 bases and J 2 bases, leaving 19 bases between the germline ends. The CDR3 sequence is 15 residues long. CDR3: CASPFPGQIPYEQYF. CDR3 DNA sequence: TGTGCCAGCCCCTTTCCGGGACAAATACCCTACGAGCAGTACTTC.

The chain's CDR3 is CASSPDWAGGYTF. CDR3 nucleotide sequence: TGTGCCAGCAGCCCGGACTGGGCAGGAGGCTACACCTTC. The chain carries TRBV7-9 and TRBJ1-2, with D hard to call. CDR3 length: 13 residues. The V gene lost 5 bases and the J gene lost 8 bases, with 15 bases spanning the gap. Germline V gene sequence: CDR1 SEHNR, CDR2 FQNEAQ (reference sequence).

Here the CDR3 reads CASSERQGSNTEAFF. Written as DNA, the CDR3 is TGTGCCAGCAGTGAACGACAGGGTTCAAACACTGAAGCTTTCTTT. The J gene is TRBJ1-1, the V gene TRBV25-1; 7 bases align to TRBD1. Germline CDR1 is MGHDK and CDR2 is SYGVNS. The CDR3 loop spans 15 amino acids. V was clipped by 2 bases and J by 2 bases; unmatched bases: 5.

This clonotype has only a few counts. The chain has TRBV10-3 and TRBJ1-2; 7 bases fit TRBD1. The germline V gene encodes CDR1 ENHRY and CDR2 SYGVKD. After removal of 4 bases from V and 7 bases from J, the junction contained 9 bases not matched to a gene. CDR3 length equals 14 residues. The CDR3 nucleotides read TGTGCCATCAGTGTTACACAGGGGATGTCTGGCTACACCTTC. Protein sequence: CAISVTQGMSGYTF.

There are a few counts of this clonotype. This sequence joins TRBV6-1 and TRBJ2-5; weak D call: TRBD1 (5 bases). CDR3 length: 13 amino acids. Germline loops: CDR1 MNHNS, CDR2 SASEGT. V was pared by 6 bases and J by 2 bases, with 10 bases between. This chain's CDR3 is CASSDRQQETQYF. DNA of the CDR3: TGTGCCAGCAGCGATCGACAGCAAGAGACCCAGTACTTC.

This clonotype was found many times. The chain carries TRBV10-3 and TRBJ2-5, with D maybe TRBD2 (5 bases). Trimming took 6 bases from V and 2 from J, leaving 10 bases between them. Germline V gene data show CDR1 as ENHRY and CDR2 as SYGVKD. CDR3 length: 13 residues. The CDR3 loop is CAISGLGQETQYF. The CDR3 nucleotides are TGTGCCATCAGCGGACTGGGACAAGAGACCCAGTACTTC.

The chain links TRBV20-1 to TRBJ2-2; D may be TRBD2 (6 bases). The CDR3 sequence is 15 residues long. V lost 2 bases, J lost 1 base, and 11 bases lay in between. CDR1 DFQATT and CDR2 SNEGSKA come from the germline V gene (reference sequence). CDR3 loop: CSARRLAKNTGELFF. The CDR3 region has the DNA TGCAGTGCTAGAAGGCTAGCGAAGAACACCGGGGAGCTGTTTTTT.

The chain is built from TRBV29-1 and TRBJ2-7; 9 nucleotides align to TRBD2. This CDR3 spans 14 amino acids. V was clipped by 4 bases and J by 5 bases; unmatched bases: 9. From germline, CDR1 is SQVTM and CDR2 ANQGSEA. The CDR3 loop is CSVVASGVYHEQYF. CDR3 sequence (DNA): TGCAGCGTTGTTGCTAGCGGGGTATACCACGAGCAGTACTTC.

The chain recombines TRBV6-1 with TRBJ1-5; maybe TRBD1 (5 bases). This CDR3 contains 15 residues. Germline assignment: CDR1 MNHNS and CDR2 SASEGT. V lost 6 bases, J lost 5 bases, and 17 bases lay in between. The CDR3 region is CASSPIGGLDQPQHF. CDR3 DNA sequence: TGTGCCAGCAGCCCCATCGGGGGGTTGGATCAGCCCCAGCATTTT.

The table lists this clonotype with a few counts. The rearrangement joins TRBV9 to TRBJ2-7, with TRBD1 as a possible D gene (7 bases). CDR1 and CDR2 (germline): SGDLS, YYNGEE. The CDR3 spans 15 residues. V was cut by 4 bases and J by 7 bases, with 21 bases left in between. The CDR3 spells CASSLREDRIREQYF. The CDR3 DNA sequence: TGTGCCAGCAGCCTCAGGGAGGACAGGATTAGGGAGCAGTACTTC.

V gene TRBV20-1 combines with J gene TRBJ2-2, with 8 bases lining up with TRBD2. Unmatched junction bases numbered 6, after V lost 0 bases and J lost 6 bases. The germline V gene has CDR1 DFQATT and CDR2 SNEGSKA (reference sequence). The CDR3 totals 15 residues. DNA of the CDR3: TGCAGTGCTAGAGATCCAGCGGGAGCGGCCGGGGAGCTGTTTTTT. Translated: CSARDPAGAAGELFF.

The sample holds a few counts of this clonotype. The rearrangement links TRBV20-1 to TRBJ1-4, with no clear D. There are 12 residues in the CDR3. The ends were cut back, 7 bases at V and 4 bases at J, with 10 bases in the middle. CDR1 is DFQATT and CDR2 is SNEGSKA in the germline V gene (reference sequence). CDR3 coding DNA: TGCAGTGGGGCAGATTATAATGAAAAACTGTTTTTT. It is translated as CSGADYNEKLFF.

The V and J genes are TRBV29-1 and TRBJ2-1; D might be TRBD2 (6 bases). CDR3 size: 14 residues. Germline V gives CDR1 SQVTM, CDR2 ANQGSEA. Trimming left V 3 bases short and J 4 bases short, with 13 bases between. The CDR3 protein is CSVDWRDRYNEQFF. The CDR3 nucleotides are TGCAGCGTTGATTGGCGGGATAGGTACAATGAGCAGTTCTTC.

This clonotype was counted at least ten times. The chain couples TRBV4-3 to TRBJ2-1, with 12 nucleotides matching TRBD2. The CDR3 has 17 residues. V shed 4 bases, J shed 5 bases, and the junction held 9 bases outside the gene matches. The germline V gene encodes CDR1 LGHNA and CDR2 YSLEER. Written as DNA, the CDR3 is TGCGCCAGCAGCCGCCAGACTAGCGGGAGTGGCCACAATGAGCAGTTCTTC. Translating it yields CASSRQTSGSGHNEQFF.

The table lists this clonotype with a few counts. V is TRBV18 and J is TRBJ1-1; 8 nucleotides agree with TRBD1. Looked up from germline, CDR1 is KGHSH and CDR2 is LQKENI. V lost 0 bases to trimming and J lost 11 bases; unmatched junction nucleotides: 11. This CDR3 contains 15 residues. As DNA, the CDR3 is TGTGCCAGCTCACCACCGTCCGGGCAGGGGGCGCGGGCTTTCTTT. Amino acids: CASSPPSGQGARAFF.

The J gene is TRBJ2-6, the V gene TRBV6-1, with D perhaps given as TRBD1 or TRBD2 (5 bases each). From germline, CDR1 is MNHNS and CDR2 SASEGT. Trimming left V 8 bases short and J 0 bases short, with 11 bases between. This CDR3 has 15 residues. CDR3 DNA: TGTGCCAGCCGGGGCCAGGGCTCTGGGGCCAACGTCCTGACTTTC. Amino acids: CASRGQGSGANVLTF.

This clonotype was counted a few times. The chain recombines TRBV6-5 with TRBJ2-3; 8 bases map to TRBD1. The CDR3 runs 12 residues. V lost 2 bases, J lost 13 bases, and 5 bases stayed unmatched. The V gene's germline CDR1 is MNHEY and CDR2 SVGAGI. Here the CDR3 DNA reads TGTGCCAGCAGTTACCCGAACAGGGGGGAGTATTTT. Translating it yields CASSYPNRGEYF.

In its sample, this clonotype was seen a few times. This chain links TRBV12-3 or TRBV12-4 with TRBJ1-1; 8 nucleotides line up with TRBD1. The length of the CDR3 is 18 residues. V gave up 2 bases and J gave up 7 bases; unmatched junction bases: 18. CDR3 nucleotide sequence: TGTGCCAGCAGTTTATTATTTGCCGTGGGGACAGGCACCGGTGAAGCTTTCTTT. Protein product: CASSLLFAVGTGTGEAFF.

This clonotype was observed a few times. The genes are TRBV12-3 or TRBV12-4 and TRBJ2-2; D is uncertain. The CDR3 consists of 15 residues. V was cut by 6 bases and J by 2 bases, with 13 bases left in between. The CDR3 DNA sequence: TGTGCCAGCAGGGTCAGACGGTCTAACACCGGGGAGCTGTTTTTT. Its translation is CASRVRRSNTGELFF.

The chain combines TRBV27 with TRBJ1-5; D is possibly TRBD1 (6 bases). V lost 2 bases, J lost 2 bases, and 10 bases lay in between. Germline CDR1 MNHEY, CDR2 SMNVEV (reference sequence). The CDR3 spans 15 residues. CDR3 sequence (DNA): TGTGCCAGCAGTTTAATCAGGGGAGGCAATCAGCCCCAGCATTTT. Translation: CASSLIRGGNQPQHF.

The rearrangement joins TRBV10-3 to TRBJ1-6; the match to TRBD1 covers 10 bases. The CDR3 runs to 15 residues. The V segment lost 3 bases and the J segment 8 bases; nucleotides outside the gene matches: 4. Germline CDR1 is ENHRY and CDR2 is SYGVKD. CDR3 DNA sequence: TGTGCCATCAGTGACCTCGGGACAGGGGATTCACCCCTCCACTTT. Encoded protein: CAISDLGTGDSPLHF.

This clonotype has only a few counts. The chain carries TRBV29-1 and TRBJ1-2, with D tentatively TRBD1 (5 bases). This CDR3 is built from 12 residues. Germline CDR1 SQVTM, CDR2 ANQGSEA. The CDR3: CSGDSSSYGYTF. The CDR3 DNA sequence: TGCAGTGGTGACAGTTCCTCCTATGGCTACACCTTC.

The V call is TRBV20-1, the J call TRBJ2-7; 7 nucleotides match TRBD1. The CDR3 is 14 residues long. CDR1 DFQATT and CDR2 SNEGSKA come from the germline V gene (reference sequence). V lost 0 bases to trimming and J lost 3 bases; unmatched junction nucleotides: 5. In nucleotides, the CDR3 is TGCAGTGCTAGAGATCTTGGGACAGTCTACGAGCAGTACTTC. It codes for CSARDLGTVYEQYF.

This clonotype was found a few times. This rearrangement joins TRBV2 to TRBJ1-1, with D possibly being TRBD1 (5 bases). This CDR3 is 13 amino acids long. Trimming removed 1 base at V and 7 bases at J, with 10 bases between. Germline V gives CDR1 SNHLY, CDR2 FYNNEI. This CDR3 reads CASSEGRQIEAFF. CDR3 bases: TGTGCCAGCAGTGAAGGTCGACAGATTGAAGCTTTCTTT.

The chain joins TRBV5-6 to TRBJ2-7; perhaps TRBD1 as D (6 bases). This CDR3 has 13 amino acids. Germline lookup yields CDR1 SGHDT and CDR2 YYEEEE. V was clipped by 4 bases and J by 2 bases, with 10 bases between them. The DNA for the CDR3 is TGTGCCAGCAGCCGACAGGTGGCCTACGAGCAGTACTTC. Amino acid sequence: CASSRQVAYEQYF.